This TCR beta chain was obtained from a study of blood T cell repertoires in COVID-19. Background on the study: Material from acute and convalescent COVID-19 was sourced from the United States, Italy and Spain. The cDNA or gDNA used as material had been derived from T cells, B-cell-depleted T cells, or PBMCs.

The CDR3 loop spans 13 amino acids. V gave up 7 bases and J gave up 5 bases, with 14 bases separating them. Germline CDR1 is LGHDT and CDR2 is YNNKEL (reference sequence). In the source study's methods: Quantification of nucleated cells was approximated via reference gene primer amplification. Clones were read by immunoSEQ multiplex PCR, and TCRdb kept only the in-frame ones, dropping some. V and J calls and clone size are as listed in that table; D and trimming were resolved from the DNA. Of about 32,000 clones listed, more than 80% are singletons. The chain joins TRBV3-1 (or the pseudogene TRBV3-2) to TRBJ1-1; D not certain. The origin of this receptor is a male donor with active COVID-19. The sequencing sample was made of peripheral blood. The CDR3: CASTDTGRTEAFF. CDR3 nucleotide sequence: TGTGCCAGCACCGATACTGGGAGGACTGAAGCTTTCTTT.